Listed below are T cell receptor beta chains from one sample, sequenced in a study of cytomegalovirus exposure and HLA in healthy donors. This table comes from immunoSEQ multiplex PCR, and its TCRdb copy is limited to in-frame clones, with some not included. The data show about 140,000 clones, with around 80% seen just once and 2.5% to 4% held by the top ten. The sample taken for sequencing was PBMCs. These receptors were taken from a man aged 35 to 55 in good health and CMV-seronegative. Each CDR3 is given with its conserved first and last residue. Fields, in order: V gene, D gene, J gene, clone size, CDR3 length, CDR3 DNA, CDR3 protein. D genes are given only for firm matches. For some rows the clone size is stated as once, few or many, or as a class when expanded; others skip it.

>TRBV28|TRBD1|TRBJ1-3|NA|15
TGTGCCAGCAGTTCGACAGGGCTTAGGGGAAACACCATATATTTT
CASSSTGLRGNTIYF
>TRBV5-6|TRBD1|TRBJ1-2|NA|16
TGTGCCAGCAGCCTCCCCCTGGACAGGCGCTCCTATGGCTACACCTTC
CASSLPLDRRSYGYTF
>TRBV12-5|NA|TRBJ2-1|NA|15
TGTGCTAGTGGTTTGGTTAAAACAGCCGTTGGTGAGCAGTTCTTC
CASGLVKTAVGEQFF
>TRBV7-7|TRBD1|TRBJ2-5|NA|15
TGTGCCAGCAGCGCTATGACAGGGCTTCAAGAGACCCAGTACTTC
CASSAMTGLQETQYF
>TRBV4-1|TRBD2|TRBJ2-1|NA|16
TGCGCCAGCAGCGACCGCGGGGGGGAAGCCTACAATGAGCAGTTCTTC
CASSDRGGEAYNEQFF
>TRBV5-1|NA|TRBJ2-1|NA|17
TGCGCCAGCAGCTTGTCGTTCTCATCGGAGGGCGGCAATGAGCAGTTCTTC
CASSLSFSSEGGNEQFF
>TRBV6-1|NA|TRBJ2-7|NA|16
TGTGCCAGCAGTGAAATCGCTTTCCCGCTACCCTACGAGCAGTACTTC
CASSEIAFPLPYEQYF
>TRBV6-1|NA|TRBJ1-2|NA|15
TGTGCCAGCAGTGAATCGGGAGGCCCCTATGCTGGCTACACCTTC
CASSESGGPYAGYTF
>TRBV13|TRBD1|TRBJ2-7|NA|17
TGTGCCAGCAGCCTCCGGAAGGACAGGGTCGGGACCTACGAGCAGTACTTC
CASSLRKDRVGTYEQYF
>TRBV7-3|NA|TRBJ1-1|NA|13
TGTGCCAGCGGAGAGGCCCTGAACACTGAAGCTTTCTTT
CASGEALNTEAFF
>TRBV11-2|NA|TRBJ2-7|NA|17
TGTGCCAGCAGCCCAGACATTAGGACAGAACGAATCTACGAGCAGTACTTC
CASSPDIRTERIYEQYF
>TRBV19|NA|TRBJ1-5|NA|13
TGTGCCAGTACAACGACGAGGGATCAGCCCCAGCATTTT
CASTTTRDQPQHF
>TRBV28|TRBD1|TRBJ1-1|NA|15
TGTGCCAGCAGAATCACGACAGGGTGGGACACTGAAGCTTTCTTT
CASRITTGWDTEAFF
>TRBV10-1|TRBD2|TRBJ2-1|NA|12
TGCGCCAGCAGTCCCGGACTAGTGGGTCAGTTCTTC
CASSPGLVGQFF
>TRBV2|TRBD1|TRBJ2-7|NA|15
TGTGCCAGCAGGGAAAGACAGGGGAGCTCCTACGAGCAGTACTTC
CASRERQGSSYEQYF
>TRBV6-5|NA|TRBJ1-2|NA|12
TGTGCCAGCAGTGCCCAGGGTTATGGCTACACCTTC
CASSAQGYGYTF
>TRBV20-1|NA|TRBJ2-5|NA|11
TGCAGTGCTAGAGTCGGAGAGACCCAGTACTTC
CSARVGETQYF
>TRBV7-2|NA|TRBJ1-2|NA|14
TGTGCCAGCAGCTTAGTAGGGGGTTCCTATGGCTACACCTTC
CASSLVGGSYGYTF
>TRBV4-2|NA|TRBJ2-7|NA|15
TGTGCCAGCAGCCCCCCTGGGCAGGATTCCTACGAGCAGTACTTC
CASSPPGQDSYEQYF
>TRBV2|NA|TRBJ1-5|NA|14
TGTGCCAGCAGTGAAGCGCACGAGGTCCGGCCCCAGCATTTT
CASSEAHEVRPQHF
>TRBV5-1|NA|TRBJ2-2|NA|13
TGCGCCAGCAACCCCCTGGGCTACGGGGAGCTGTTTTTT
CASNPLGYGELFF
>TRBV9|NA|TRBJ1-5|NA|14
TGTGCCAGCAGCGTAGGAGGTGGATATCAGCCCCAGCATTTT
CASSVGGGYQPQHF
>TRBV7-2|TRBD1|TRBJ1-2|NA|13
TGTGCCACCCGGGACAGAACGTTCGATGGCTACACCTTC
CATRDRTFDGYTF
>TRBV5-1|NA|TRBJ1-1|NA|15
TGCGCCAGCAGCTTGGACAGTTTCATGAACACTGAAGCTTTCTTT
CASSLDSFMNTEAFF
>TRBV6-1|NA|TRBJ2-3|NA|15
TGTGCCAGCAGTGTCATAAACCCGGGAACAGATACGCAGTATTTT
CASSVINPGTDTQYF
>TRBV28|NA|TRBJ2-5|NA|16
TGTGCCAGCAAAGCGTCCGGGGTCAAGTTGAGATGGACCCAGTACTTC
CASKASGVKLRWTQYF
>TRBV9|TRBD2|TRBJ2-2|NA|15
TGTGCCAGCAGCGTAGGTAGCGGGGGGTCCGGGGAGCTGTTTTTT
CASSVGSGGSGELFF
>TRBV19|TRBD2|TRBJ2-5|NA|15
TGTGCCAGTAGTATAGGGGGGGGGATCCAAGAGACCCAGTACTTC
CASSIGGGIQETQYF
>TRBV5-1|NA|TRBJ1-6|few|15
TGCGCCAGCAGCAAGGTTCCGGGTGATAATTCACCCCTCCACTTT
CASSKVPGDNSPLHF
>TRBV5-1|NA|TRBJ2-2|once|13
TGCGCCAGCAGCTTGGAGGGGACCGGGGAGCTGTTTTTT
CASSLEGTGELFF
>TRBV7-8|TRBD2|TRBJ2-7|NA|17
TGTGCCAGCAGCTCGGGACTAGCGGGGGGGCAACGCTACGAGCAGTACTTC
CASSSGLAGGQRYEQYF
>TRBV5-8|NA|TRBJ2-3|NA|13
TGTGCCAGCAGCCCTACAGTGACAGATACGCAGTATTTT
CASSPTVTDTQYF
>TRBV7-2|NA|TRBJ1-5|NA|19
TGTGCCAGCAGCGGCGATAGGACAGTACCCATTGATAGCAATCAGCCCCAGCATTTT
CASSGDRTVPIDSNQPQHF
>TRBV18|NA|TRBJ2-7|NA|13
TGTGCCAGCTCACCACCTTTCAGCTACGAGCAGTACTTC
CASSPPFSYEQYF
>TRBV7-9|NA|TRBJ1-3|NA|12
TGTGCCAGCAGCCTGGGCTGGAACACCATATATTTT
CASSLGWNTIYF
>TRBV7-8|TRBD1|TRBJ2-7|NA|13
TGTGCCAGCAGCTTAACAGGGGATAACGAGCAGTACTTC
CASSLTGDNEQYF
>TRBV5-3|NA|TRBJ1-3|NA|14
TGTGCCAGAAGCTTGGGAGGTTGGGGGGACACCATATATTTT
CARSLGGWGDTIYF
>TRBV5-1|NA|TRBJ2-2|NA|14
TGCGCCAGCAGCCTTCAGATCGGGGCCGGGGAGCTGTTTTTT
CASSLQIGAGELFF
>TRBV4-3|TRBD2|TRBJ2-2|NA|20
TGCGCCAGCAGCCAGGAAAAGTCAACTAGCGGGGGGGCCCGGACCGGGGAGCTGTTTTTT
CASSQEKSTSGGARTGELFF
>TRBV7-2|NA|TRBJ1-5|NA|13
TGTGCCAGCAGCCCTACAGGCAATCAGCCCCAGCATTTT
CASSPTGNQPQHF
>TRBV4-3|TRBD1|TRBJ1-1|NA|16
TGCGCCAGCAGCCAAGACCTGGACAGGGTGAACACTGAAGCTTTCTTT
CASSQDLDRVNTEAFF
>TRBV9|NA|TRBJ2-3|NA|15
TGTGCCAGCAGCTACAGGGACAAACTCACAGATACGCAGTATTTT
CASSYRDKLTDTQYF